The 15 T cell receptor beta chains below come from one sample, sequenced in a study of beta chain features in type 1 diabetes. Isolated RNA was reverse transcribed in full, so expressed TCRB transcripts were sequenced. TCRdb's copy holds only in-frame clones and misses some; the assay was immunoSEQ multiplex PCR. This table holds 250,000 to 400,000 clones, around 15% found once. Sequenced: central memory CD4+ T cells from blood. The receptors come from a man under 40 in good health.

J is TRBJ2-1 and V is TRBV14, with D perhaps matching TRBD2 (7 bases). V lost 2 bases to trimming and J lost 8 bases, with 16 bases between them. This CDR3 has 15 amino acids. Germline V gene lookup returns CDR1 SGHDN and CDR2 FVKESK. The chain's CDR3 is CASSQTAGASDEQFF. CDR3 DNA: TGTGCCAGCAGCCAAACGGCGGGGGCTAGTGATGAGCAGTTCTTC.

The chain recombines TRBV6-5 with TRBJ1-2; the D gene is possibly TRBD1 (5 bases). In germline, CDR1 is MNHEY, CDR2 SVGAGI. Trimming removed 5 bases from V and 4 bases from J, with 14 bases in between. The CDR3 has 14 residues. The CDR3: CASSLDGTSYGYTF. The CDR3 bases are TGTGCCAGCAGTCTTGACGGGACTTCCTATGGCTACACCTTC.

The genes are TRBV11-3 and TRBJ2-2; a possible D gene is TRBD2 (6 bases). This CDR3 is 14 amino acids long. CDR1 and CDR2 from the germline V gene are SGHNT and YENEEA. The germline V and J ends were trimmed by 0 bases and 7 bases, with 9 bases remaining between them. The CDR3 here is CASSLDGSHGELFF. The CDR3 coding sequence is TGTGCCAGCAGCTTAGACGGGAGTCACGGGGAGCTGTTTTTT.

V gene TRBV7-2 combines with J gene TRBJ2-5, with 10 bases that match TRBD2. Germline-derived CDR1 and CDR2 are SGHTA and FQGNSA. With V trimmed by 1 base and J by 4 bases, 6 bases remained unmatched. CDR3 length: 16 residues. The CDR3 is CASSLDRLAGGETQYF. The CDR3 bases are TGTGCCAGCAGCTTAGATAGACTAGCGGGTGGAGAGACCCAGTACTTC.

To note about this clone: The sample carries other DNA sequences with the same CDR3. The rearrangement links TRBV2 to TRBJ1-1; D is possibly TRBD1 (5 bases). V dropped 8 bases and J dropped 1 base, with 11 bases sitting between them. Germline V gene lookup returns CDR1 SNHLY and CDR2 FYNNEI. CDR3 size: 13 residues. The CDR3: CASSQGENTEAFF. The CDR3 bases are TGTGCCAGCTCTCAGGGTGAGAACACTGAAGCTTTCTTT.

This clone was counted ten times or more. The CDR3 reads CASSAGGAGTEAFF. CDR3 DNA: TGTGCCAGCAGCGCCGGCGGGGCGGGCACTGAAGCTTTCTTT. This chain links TRBV5-4 with TRBJ1-1; D might be TRBD1 (5 bases). The CDR3 spans 14 residues. Germline CDR1 SGHNT, CDR2 YYREEE (reference sequence). Trimming took off 4 bases at V and 4 bases at J, with 14 bases between the two ends.

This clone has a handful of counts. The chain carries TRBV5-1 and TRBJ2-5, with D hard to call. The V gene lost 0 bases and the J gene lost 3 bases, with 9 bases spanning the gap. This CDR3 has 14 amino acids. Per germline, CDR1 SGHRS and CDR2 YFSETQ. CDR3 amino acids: CASSLGGVEETQYF. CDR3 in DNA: TGCGCCAGCAGCTTGGGCGGAGTCGAAGAGACCCAGTACTTC.

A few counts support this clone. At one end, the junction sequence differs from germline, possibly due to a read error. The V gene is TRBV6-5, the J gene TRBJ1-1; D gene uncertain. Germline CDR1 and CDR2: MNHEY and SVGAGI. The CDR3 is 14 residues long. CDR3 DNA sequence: TGTGCCAGCAGTAGCCAAGGGAAGAACGCTGAAGCTTTCTTT. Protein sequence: CASSSQGKNAEAFF.

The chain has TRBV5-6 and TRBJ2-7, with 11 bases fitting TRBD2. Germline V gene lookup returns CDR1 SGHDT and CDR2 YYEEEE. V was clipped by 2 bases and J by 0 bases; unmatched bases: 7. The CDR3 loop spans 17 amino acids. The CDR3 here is CASSFGPSGGISYEQYF. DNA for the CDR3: TGTGCCAGCAGCTTCGGGCCTAGCGGGGGGATCTCCTACGAGCAGTACTTC.

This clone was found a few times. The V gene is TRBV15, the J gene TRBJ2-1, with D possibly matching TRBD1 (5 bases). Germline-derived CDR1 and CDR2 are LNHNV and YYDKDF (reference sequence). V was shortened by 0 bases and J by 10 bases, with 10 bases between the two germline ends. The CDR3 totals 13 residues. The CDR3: CATSRDIQAEQFF. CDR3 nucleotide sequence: TGTGCCACCAGCAGAGATATACAGGCAGAGCAGTTCTTC.

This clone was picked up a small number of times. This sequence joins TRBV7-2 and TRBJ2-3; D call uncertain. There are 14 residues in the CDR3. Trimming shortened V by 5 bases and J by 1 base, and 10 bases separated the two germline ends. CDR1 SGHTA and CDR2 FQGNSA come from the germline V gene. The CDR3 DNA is TGTGCCAGCAGCACCCAGCGCGGCACAGATACGCAGTATTTT. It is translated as CASSTQRGTDTQYF.

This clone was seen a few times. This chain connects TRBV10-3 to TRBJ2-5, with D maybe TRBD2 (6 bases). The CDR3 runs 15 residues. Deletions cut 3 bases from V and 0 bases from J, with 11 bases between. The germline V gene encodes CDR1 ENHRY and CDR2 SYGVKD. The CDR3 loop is CAISERGDYQETQYF. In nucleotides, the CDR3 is TGTGCCATCAGTGAACGCGGGGATTACCAAGAGACCCAGTACTTC.

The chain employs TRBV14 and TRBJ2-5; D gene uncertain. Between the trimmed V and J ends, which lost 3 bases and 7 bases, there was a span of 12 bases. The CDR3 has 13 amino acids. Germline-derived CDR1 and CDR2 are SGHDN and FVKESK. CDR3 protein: CASSQNTIATQYF. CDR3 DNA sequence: TGTGCCAGCAGCCAGAATACGATCGCGACCCAGTACTTC.

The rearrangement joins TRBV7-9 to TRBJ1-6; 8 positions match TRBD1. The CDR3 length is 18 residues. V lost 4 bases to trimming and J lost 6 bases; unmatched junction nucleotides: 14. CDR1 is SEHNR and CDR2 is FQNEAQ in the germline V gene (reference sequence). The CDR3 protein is CASSSFRRTGLGNSPLHF. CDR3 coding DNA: TGTGCCAGCAGCTCCTTCAGGCGGACAGGGCTCGGTAATTCACCCCTCCACTTT.

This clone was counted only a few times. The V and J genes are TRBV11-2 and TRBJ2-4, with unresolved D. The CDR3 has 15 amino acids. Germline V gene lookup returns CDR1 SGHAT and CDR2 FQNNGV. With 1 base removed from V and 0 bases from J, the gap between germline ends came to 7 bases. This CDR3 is CASSLGPRAKNIQYF. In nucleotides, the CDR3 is TGTGCCAGCAGCTTAGGGCCGAGAGCCAAAAACATTCAGTACTTC.